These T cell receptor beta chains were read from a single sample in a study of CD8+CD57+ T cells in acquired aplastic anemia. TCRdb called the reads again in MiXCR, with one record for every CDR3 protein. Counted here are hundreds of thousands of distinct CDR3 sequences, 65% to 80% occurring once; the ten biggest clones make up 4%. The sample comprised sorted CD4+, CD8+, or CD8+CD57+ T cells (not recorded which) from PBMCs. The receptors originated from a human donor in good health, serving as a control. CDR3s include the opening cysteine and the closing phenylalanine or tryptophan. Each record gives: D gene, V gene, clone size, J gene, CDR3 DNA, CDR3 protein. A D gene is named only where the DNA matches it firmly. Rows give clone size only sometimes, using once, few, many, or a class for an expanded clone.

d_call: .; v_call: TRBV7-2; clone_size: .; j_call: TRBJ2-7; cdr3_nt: TGCGCCAGCAGCTTGGTTGGTCGCAGTAGCTACGAGCAGTACTTC; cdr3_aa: CASSLVGRSSYEQYF
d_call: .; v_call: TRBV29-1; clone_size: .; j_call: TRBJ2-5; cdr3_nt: TGCAGCGTTGAGTTGGTGGGGACCCAGTACTTC; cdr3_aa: CSVELVGTQYF
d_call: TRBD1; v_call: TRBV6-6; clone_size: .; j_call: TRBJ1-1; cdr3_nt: TGTGCCAGCAGTGACAGGGCGAGATTCACTGAAGCTTTCTTT; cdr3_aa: CASSDRARFTEAFF
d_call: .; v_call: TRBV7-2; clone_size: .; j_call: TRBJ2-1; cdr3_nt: TGTGCCAGCAGCTTAGAGGCGCGGCTGAACACTGAAGCTTTC; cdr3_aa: CASSLEARLNTEAF
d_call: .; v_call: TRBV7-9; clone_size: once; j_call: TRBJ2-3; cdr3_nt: TGTGCCAGCAGCTTACAGCACCAGACAGATACGCAGTATTTT; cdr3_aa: CASSLQHQTDTQYF
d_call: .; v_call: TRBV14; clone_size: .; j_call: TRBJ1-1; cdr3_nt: TGTGCCAGCAGCCTAGAACTACAGGGAGCTAAAGCTTTCTTT; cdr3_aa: CASSLELQGAKAFF
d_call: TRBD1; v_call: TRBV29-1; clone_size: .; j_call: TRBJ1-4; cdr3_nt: TGCAGCGCAGAGGAAAGGGGGCGTGAAAAGCTGTACTTT; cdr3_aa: CSAEERGREKLYF
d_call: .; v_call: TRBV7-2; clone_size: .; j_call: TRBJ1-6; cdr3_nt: TGTGCCAGCAGCTTAGGTCGTCAGCATAAATCACTACTCCACTTT; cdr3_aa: CASSLGRQHKSLLHF
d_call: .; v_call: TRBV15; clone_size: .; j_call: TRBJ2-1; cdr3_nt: TGTGCCACCAGCAGAGAGGCAGCTTCCTACAATGAGCAGTTCTTC; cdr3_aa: CATSREAASYNEQFF
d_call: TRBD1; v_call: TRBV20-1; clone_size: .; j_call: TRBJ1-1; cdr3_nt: TGCAGTGCAGCCGGGACAGGGAACACTGAAGCTTTCTTT; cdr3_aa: CSAAGTGNTEAFF
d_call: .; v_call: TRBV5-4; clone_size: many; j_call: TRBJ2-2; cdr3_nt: TGTGCCAGCAGCCCGAGACTTGACACCGGGGAGCTGTTTTTT; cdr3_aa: CASSPRLDTGELFF
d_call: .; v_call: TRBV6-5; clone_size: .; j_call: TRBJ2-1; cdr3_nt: TGTGCCAGCACTCTGGACAGCTCCTACAATGAGCAGTTCTTC; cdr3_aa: CASTLDSSYNEQFF
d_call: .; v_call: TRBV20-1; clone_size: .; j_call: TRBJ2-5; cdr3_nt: TGCAGTGCTAGAGTAATCATACAAGCTACCCAGTACTTC; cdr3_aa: CSARVIIQATQYF
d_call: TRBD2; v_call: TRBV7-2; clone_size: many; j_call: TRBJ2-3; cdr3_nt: TGTGCCGGAAGGTACGGGGGGGCCGATACGCAGTATTTT; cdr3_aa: CAGRYGGADTQYF
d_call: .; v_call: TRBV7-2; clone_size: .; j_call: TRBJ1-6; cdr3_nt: .; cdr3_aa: CASSLEGVTSSTSHF
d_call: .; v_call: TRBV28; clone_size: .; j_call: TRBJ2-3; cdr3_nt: TGTGCCAGCAGTTTATATGGCGGGGTAGGGATCACAGATACGCAGTATTTT; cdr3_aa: CASSLYGGVGITDTQYF
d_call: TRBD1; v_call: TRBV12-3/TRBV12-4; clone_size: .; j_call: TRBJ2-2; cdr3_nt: TGTGCCAGCAGTTTACCCAGGGGGATATCCGGGGAGCTGTTTTTT; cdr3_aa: CASSLPRGISGELFF
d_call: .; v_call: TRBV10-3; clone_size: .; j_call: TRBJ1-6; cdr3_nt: TGTGCCATCACCCCAGGGAATTCACCCCTCCACTTT; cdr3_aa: CAITPGNSPLHF
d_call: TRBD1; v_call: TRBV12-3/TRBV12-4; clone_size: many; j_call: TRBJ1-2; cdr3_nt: TGTGCCAGCAGTTTACAGAACAGGGGGCATGGCTACACCTTC; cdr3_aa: CASSLQNRGHGYTF
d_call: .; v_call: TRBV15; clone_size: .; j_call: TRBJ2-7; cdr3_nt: TGTGCCAGCAGCAGAGACAGCTTTGGCTACGAGCAGTACTTC; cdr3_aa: CASSRDSFGYEQYF
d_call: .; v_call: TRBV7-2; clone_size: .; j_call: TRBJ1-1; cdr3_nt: TGTGCCAGCAGCTTGGCGTCCTTGAACACCTACACGCAGTTT; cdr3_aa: CASSLASLNTYTQF
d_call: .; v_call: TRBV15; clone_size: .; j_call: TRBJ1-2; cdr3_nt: TGTGCCACCAGCAGAGGGCCCGGGTACATACACTATGGCTACACATTC; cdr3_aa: CATSRGPGYIHYGYTF
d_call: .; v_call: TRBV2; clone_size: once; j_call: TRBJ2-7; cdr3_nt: TGTGCCAGCAGCTCCCAGACAGAAACGTACAAGCACGGCTTC; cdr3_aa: CASSSQTETYKHGF
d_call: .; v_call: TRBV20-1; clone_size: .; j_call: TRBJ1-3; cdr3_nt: TGCAGTGCTCAACAGGGTGCAGGAAACACCATATATTTT; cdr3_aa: CSAQQGAGNTIYF
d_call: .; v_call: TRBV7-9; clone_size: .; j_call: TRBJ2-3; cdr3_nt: TGTGCCAGCAGCCACGGAACGGCAGGGTCACCTGCGAAGTATTTT; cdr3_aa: CASSHGTAGSPAKYF
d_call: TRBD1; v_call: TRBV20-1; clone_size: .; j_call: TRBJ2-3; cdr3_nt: TGCAGTGCTCTGGACAGGTTGAACACTGCGCAGTATTTT; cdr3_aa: CSALDRLNTAQYF
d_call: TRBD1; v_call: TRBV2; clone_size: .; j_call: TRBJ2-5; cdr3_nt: TGTGCCAGCGCCGCGATCAGGGGGTGGAAAGATACGCAGTACTTT; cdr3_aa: CASAAIRGWKDTQYF